What follows are 5 T cell receptor beta chains derived from one specimen sequenced in a study of chemoradiotherapy in HPV16-positive cancers. The assay was immunoSEQ multiplex PCR, and TCRdb's table has in-frame clones only and misses some. The sample holds approximately 5,400 clones, approximately 91% seen once. Sequencing was performed on blood, taken from a patient who underwent chemoradiotherapy. The receptor source for this set is a human donor with HPV-associated anogenital cancer.

The rearrangement joins TRBV2 to TRBJ2-7, with TRBD1 matching 7 bases. The V segment lost 1 base and the J segment 0 bases; nucleotides outside the gene matches: 3. The CDR3 consists of 15 residues. Looked up from germline, CDR1 is SNHLY and CDR2 is FYNNEI. The CDR3: CASSEGTGSSYEQYF. The CDR3 DNA sequence: TGTGCCAGCAGTGAAGGGACAGGTTCCTCCTACGAGCAGTACTTC.

The genes are TRBV9 and TRBJ2-7; 9 bases match TRBD2. The CDR3 has 17 residues. The ends lost 0 bases at V and 7 bases at J; junction bases unmatched: 14. From germline, CDR1 is SGDLS and CDR2 YYNGEE. This CDR3 is CASSVDPTSGPRGEQYF. The CDR3 nucleotides are TGTGCCAGCAGCGTAGACCCGACTAGCGGCCCAAGGGGGGAGCAGTACTTC.

This clone was picked up a small number of times. This chain connects TRBV18 to TRBJ1-2; the match to TRBD1 covers 7 bases. V shed 4 bases, J shed 7 bases, and the junction held 9 bases outside the gene matches. This CDR3 is built from 14 residues. CDR1 is KGHSH and CDR2 is LQKENI in the germline V gene. CDR3 in amino acids: CASSQQGSQGGYTF. The CDR3 nucleotides read TGTGCCAGCTCACAACAGGGGTCTCAGGGTGGCTACACCTTC.

This chain uses TRBV20-1 with TRBJ1-5, with D unresolved. Deletions cut 0 bases from V and 9 bases from J, with 6 bases between. Germline CDR1 reads DFQATT; CDR2 reads SNEGSKA (reference sequence). The CDR3 sequence is 11 residues long. CDR3 coding DNA: TGCAGTGCTAGAGACATCCGGCCCCAGCATTTT. Translating gives CSARDIRPQHF.

The chain is built from TRBV5-1 and TRBJ1-2; no definite D call. There are 14 residues in the CDR3. Germline CDR1 and CDR2: SGHRS and YFSETQ. Between the trimmed V and J ends, which lost 3 bases and 6 bases, there was a span of 15 bases. In nucleotides, the CDR3 is TGCGCCAGCAGCTCCCCCCGGACGGAGGATGGCTACACCTTC. Its protein is CASSSPRTEDGYTF. Variable domain in full (rest from reference TRBV5-1 and TRBJ1-2): KAGVTQTPRYLIKTRGQQVTLSCSPISGHRSVSWYQQTPGQGLQFLFEYFSETQRNKGNFPGRFSGRQFSNSRSEMNVSTLELGDSALYLCASSSPRTEDGYTFGSGTRLTVV.